These 31 T cell receptor beta chains share one sample of origin, sequenced in a study of cytomegalovirus exposure and HLA in healthy donors. Vbeta (60) and Jbeta (13) primers were used in the PCR. Sequencing used immunoSEQ multiplex PCR; TCRdb keeps in-frame clones, though not all of them. This sample has about 150,000 clones, with about 85% found just once. Sequencing was performed on PBMCs. These receptors came from a man in his thirties or forties in good health and CMV-seropositive.

A few counts support this clone. V and J are TRBV5-1 and TRBJ2-3, with D unresolved. Trimming cost V 1 base and J 6 bases, with 15 bases left between them. Germline V gene lookup returns CDR1 SGHRS and CDR2 YFSETQ. This CDR3 has 15 amino acids. The CDR3 spells CASSLSGSPTDTQYF. The CDR3 nucleotides are TGCGCCAGCAGCTTGTCAGGCAGCCCCACGGATACGCAGTATTTT.

The CDR3 spells CASSQSTGNNEQFF. The CDR3 coding sequence is TGTGCCAGCAGCCAAAGTACAGGGAATAATGAGCAGTTCTTC. The chain couples TRBV9 to TRBJ2-1; weak D call: TRBD1 (6 bases). The germline gives CDR1 SGDLS, CDR2 YYNGEE. V lost 4 bases to trimming and J lost 7 bases, with 15 bases between them. The CDR3 consists of 14 residues.

This chain uses TRBV5-6 with TRBJ2-5; a weak D match, TRBD2 (6 bases). The CDR3 covers 17 residues. The germline V gene has CDR1 SGHDT and CDR2 YYEEEE. V was shortened by 4 bases and J by 5 bases, with 24 bases between the two germline ends. The chain's CDR3 is CASSAFVGGNLPETQYF. The CDR3 DNA is TGTGCCAGCAGCGCCTTTGTTGGCGGGAACCTCCCCGAGACCCAGTACTTC. Based on the CDR3 plus reference TRBV5-6 and TRBJ2-5, the full variable domain is DAGVTQSPTHLIKTRGQQVTLRCSPKSGHDTVSWYQQALGQGPQFIFQYYEEEERQRGNFPDRFSGHQFPNYSSELNVNALLLGDSALYLCASSAFVGGNLPETQYFGPGTRLLVL.

The chain couples TRBV30 to TRBJ2-7, with a possible D match to TRBD1 (6 bases). V was pared by 2 bases and J by 9 bases, with 17 bases between. The germline gives CDR1 GTSNPN, CDR2 SVGIG (reference sequence). This CDR3 is 13 amino acids long. CDR3 protein: CAWSPPGPRGQYF. CDR3 coding DNA: TGTGCCTGGAGTCCTCCCGGGCCCAGGGGGCAGTACTTC.

The chain couples TRBV6-6 to TRBJ2-7; 7 bases are a match to TRBD2. V dropped 6 bases and J dropped 3; count of bases not matched to a gene: 2. CDR1 MNHNY and CDR2 SVGAGI come from the germline V gene (reference sequence). The CDR3 covers 12 residues. The CDR3 protein is CASSPSGYEQYF. CDR3 nucleotide sequence: TGTGCCAGCAGCCCTAGCGGCTACGAGCAGTACTTC.

The chain joins TRBV5-4 to TRBJ2-1; TRBD2 matches 10 bases. This CDR3 is built from 16 residues. Germline loops: CDR1 SGHNT, CDR2 YYREEE (reference sequence). J gave up 4 bases and V 0 bases, and 4 bases lay outside the gene matches. CDR3 coding DNA: TGTGCCAGCAGCTTGGATCCAGCGGGGGGGTACAATGAGCAGTTCTTC. Translation gives CASSLDPAGGYNEQFF.

The V call is TRBV2, the J call TRBJ1-1; maybe TRBD1 (5 bases). V gave up 4 bases and J gave up 7 bases, with 10 bases separating them. CDR1 is SNHLY and CDR2 is FYNNEI in the germline V gene. The CDR3 length is 12 residues. CDR3 sequence (DNA): TGTGCCAGCAGTGTAGGGGTTGATGAAGCTTTCTTT. Translating it yields CASSVGVDEAFF.

This sequence joins TRBV5-1 and TRBJ2-3, with TRBD2 identical over 11 bases. The CDR3 is 15 amino acids. The V gene end was trimmed by 4 bases and the J gene end by 1 base; junction bases not matched to a gene: 2. Germline assignment: CDR1 SGHRS and CDR2 YFSETQ. As DNA, the CDR3 is TGCGCCAGCAGCGCGGGACTAGCGGGCACAGATACGCAGTATTTT. Translated: CASSAGLAGTDTQYF.

The chain combines TRBV27 with TRBJ1-5; the match to TRBD1 covers 7 bases. This CDR3 comprises 15 residues. J was trimmed by 4 bases and V by 3 bases; bases with no gene match: 6. Germline assignment: CDR1 MNHEY and CDR2 SMNVEV (reference sequence). The CDR3 sequence is CASSLSGGWNQPQHF. CDR3 nucleotides: TGTGCCAGCAGTTTGTCAGGGGGGTGGAATCAGCCCCAGCATTTT.

V and J are TRBV7-6 and TRBJ2-3, with D possibly matching TRBD1 (6 bases). The germline gives CDR1 SGHVS, CDR2 FNYEAQ. Trimming pared 3 bases from V and 2 bases from J, leaving 12 bases between. The CDR3 runs to 15 residues. DNA for the CDR3: TGTGCCAGCAGCTTCGGACAGAGACTCACAGATACGCAGTATTTT. Amino acid sequence: CASSFGQRLTDTQYF. Filled out from reference TRBV7-6 and TRBJ2-3, the complete variable domain reads GAGVSQSPRYKVTKRGQDVALRCDPISGHVSLYWYRQALGQGPEFLTYFNYEAQQDKSGLPNDRFSAERPEGSISTLTIQRTEQRDSAMYRCASSFGQRLTDTQYFGPGTRLTVL.

V is TRBV7-2 and J is TRBJ1-1, with D unclear. The CDR3 spans 13 residues. Germline assignment: CDR1 SGHTA and CDR2 FQGNSA. CDR3 in amino acids: CAYLGGGGTEAFF. For the CDR3, the DNA is TGTGCTTATCTCGGCGGTGGAGGCACTGAAGCTTTCTTT.

V is TRBV7-9 and J is TRBJ1-2, with TRBD1 as a possible D gene (5 bases). Trimming left V 1 base short and J 0 bases short, with 9 bases between. The CDR3 has 15 residues. In germline, CDR1 is SEHNR, CDR2 FQNEAQ (reference sequence). The CDR3 is CASSLEPTANYGYTF. The CDR3 nucleotides read TGTGCCAGCAGCTTAGAACCGACAGCTAACTATGGCTACACCTTC.

The gene calls are TRBV5-1 and TRBJ2-7; D gene uncertain. Germline V gene sequence: CDR1 SGHRS, CDR2 YFSETQ. V shed 1 base and J shed 0 bases, with 11 bases lying between them. CDR3 length: 15 residues. CDR3 in amino acids: CASSLKSTYSYEQYF. In nucleotides, the CDR3 is TGCGCCAGCAGCTTGAAGTCTACGTACTCCTACGAGCAGTACTTC.

This clone occurred once. The chain has TRBV2 and TRBJ1-6, with D unresolved. V gave up 8 bases and J gave up 8 bases, with 10 bases separating them. CDR3 length: 12 residues. The germline V gene encodes CDR1 SNHLY and CDR2 FYNNEI. In nucleotides, the CDR3 is TGTGCCAGCTCCTTACAGTATTCACCCCTCCACTTT. Amino acids: CASSLQYSPLHF.

The CDR3 sequence is CAWSTGRVNTEAFF. CDR3 sequence (DNA): TGTGCCTGGAGTACGGGCAGGGTGAACACTGAAGCTTTCTTT. This chain links TRBV30 with TRBJ1-1; perhaps TRBD1 as D (5 bases). The CDR3 is 14 residues long. Germline CDR1 GTSNPN, CDR2 SVGIG (reference sequence). V was clipped by 2 bases and J by 0 bases, with 10 bases between them. The entire variable domain, with the rest obtained from reference TRBV30 and TRBJ1-1, is as follows: SQTIHQWPATLVQPVGSPLSLECTVEGTSNPNLYWYRQAAGRGLQLLFYSVGIGQISSEVPQNLSASRPQDRQFILSSKKLLLSDSGFYLCAWSTGRVNTEAFFGQGTRLTVV.

The chain has TRBV27 and TRBJ2-7; TRBD2 is a possible D gene (5 bases). The V gene's germline CDR1 is MNHEY and CDR2 SMNVEV (reference sequence). The CDR3 covers 15 residues. Trimming left V 5 bases short and J 0 bases short, with 14 bases between. CDR3 amino acids: CASSTGGLNSYEQYF. The CDR3 DNA reads TGTGCCAGCAGTACCGGAGGCCTGAACTCCTACGAGCAGTACTTC.

CDR3 region: CASSPGLAGKVEFF. In nucleotides, the CDR3 is TGTGCCAGCAGCCCGGGACTAGCGGGAAAAGTTGAGTTCTTC. The J gene is TRBJ2-1, the V gene TRBV28, with 13 bases aligning to TRBD2. Germline V CDR1 and CDR2: MDHEN, SYDVKM. V lost 6 bases and J lost 14; bases outside the gene matches: 10. CDR3 length equals 14 residues.

The chain uses TRBV28 and TRBJ1-6; 7 bases are shared with TRBD1. V shed 2 bases and J 5 bases; nucleotides not matched to a gene: 6. The germline V gene has CDR1 MDHEN and CDR2 SYDVKM. This CDR3 has 16 residues. CDR3 nucleotide sequence: TGTGCCAGCAGTTTAACCCCCGGGACAGATAATTCACCCCTCCACTTT. Translation: CASSLTPGTDNSPLHF. Using reference TRBV28 and TRBJ1-6 for the parts outside the CDR3, the full variable domain is DVKVTQSSRYLVKRTGEKVFLECVQDMDHENMFWYRQDPGLGLRLIYFSYDVKMKEKGDIPEGYSVSREKKERFSLILESASTNQTSMYLCASSLTPGTDNSPLHFGNGTRLTVT.

The CDR3 is CASSVRQGGNTIYF. CDR3 nucleotide sequence: TGTGCCAGCAGCGTAAGACAGGGAGGAAACACCATATATTTT. The chain is built from TRBV2 and TRBJ1-3; 7 positions match TRBD1. There are 14 residues in the CDR3. The V gene's germline CDR1 is SNHLY and CDR2 FYNNEI. The V and J ends lost 6 bases and 4 bases, in that order; junction bases with no gene match: 6.

The chain joins TRBV18 to TRBJ1-2; D is undetermined. Germline CDR1 and CDR2: KGHSH and LQKENI. V was pared by 4 bases and J by 9 bases, with 15 bases between. The CDR3 consists of 13 residues. This CDR3 reads CASSLDRERSYTF. CDR3 nucleotide sequence: TGTGCCAGCTCACTCGACCGGGAGAGGAGCTACACCTTC.

This sequence joins TRBV2 and TRBJ1-3; 8 bases line up with TRBD1. J was trimmed by 8 bases and V by 5 bases; bases with no gene match: 2. Germline CDR1 and CDR2: SNHLY and FYNNEI. The CDR3 spans 12 residues. Here the CDR3 DNA reads TGTGCCAGCAGTTACAGGGGGGACACCATATATTTT. Amino acid sequence: CASSYRGDTIYF.

The chain uses TRBV27 and TRBJ2-7; 10 positions agree with TRBD2. V lost 6 bases and J lost 5; bases outside the gene matches: 7. Germline V gene data show CDR1 as MNHEY and CDR2 as SMNVEV (reference sequence). The CDR3 runs 14 residues. The CDR3 loop reads CASSRGLALHEQYF. The CDR3 DNA reads TGTGCCAGCAGCAGGGGACTAGCGCTACACGAGCAGTACTTC.

This clone was seen a single time. At one of its ends the junction is not consistent with the germline gene, which may arise from a read error. The CDR3 DNA is TGTGCCACCAGTGACAGGGTAAACACTGAAGCTTTCTTT. Protein product: CATSDRVNTEAFF. This chain links TRBV6-6 with TRBJ1-1; 7 nucleotides align to TRBD1. Germline CDR1 and CDR2: MNHNY and SVGAGI (reference sequence). The CDR3 contains 13 residues.

The chain links TRBV18 to TRBJ2-7; the match to TRBD2 covers 8 bases. The CDR3 runs 16 residues. CDR1 is KGHSH and CDR2 is LQKENI in the germline V gene. The ends lost 1 base at V and 7 bases at J; junction bases unmatched: 12. CDR3 DNA sequence: TGTGCCAGCTCACCACGTTCAGCCATTGCGGGGGGTGAGCAGTACTTC. It encodes CASSPRSAIAGGEQYF.

The chain couples TRBV5-1 to TRBJ2-7; 7 nucleotides align to TRBD1. V lost 3 bases and J lost 2; bases outside the gene matches: 8. This CDR3 is 15 amino acids long. Per the germline V gene, CDR1 is SGHRS and CDR2 is YFSETQ. In DNA form, the CDR3 reads TGCGCCAGCAGCTCAACAGGGGCTCCCACCTACGAGCAGTACTTC. Its translation is CASSSTGAPTYEQYF. Variable domain in full (rest from reference TRBV5-1 and TRBJ2-7): KAGVTQTPRYLIKTRGQQVTLSCSPISGHRSVSWYQQTPGQGLQFLFEYFSETQRNKGNFPGRFSGRQFSNSRSEMNVSTLELGDSALYLCASSSTGAPTYEQYFGPGTRLTVT.

A few counts support this clone. CDR3 DNA sequence: TGTGCCAGCGGGCTAAGCTCCTACGAGCAGTACTTC. It yields the protein CASGLSSYEQYF. The chain joins TRBV25-1 to TRBJ2-7; unclear D gene. CDR1 and CDR2 from the germline V gene are MGHDK and SYGVNS. The CDR3 is 12 amino acids. V lost 8 bases and J 0 bases, leaving 8 bases between the germline ends.

The chain employs TRBV4-1 and TRBJ2-1, with D possibly matching TRBD1 (5 bases). Germline V gene lookup returns CDR1 MGHRA and CDR2 YSYEKL. The CDR3 totals 17 residues. Trimming took off 1 base at V and 0 bases at J, with 13 bases between the two ends. CDR3 amino acids: CASSQGQGLSSYNEQFF. CDR3 nucleotide sequence: TGCGCCAGCAGCCAAGGTCAGGGTTTGAGCTCCTACAATGAGCAGTTCTTC.

This chain links TRBV7-6 with TRBJ2-3; TRBD1 matches 12 bases. CDR1 and CDR2 from the germline V gene are SGHVS and FNYEAQ. The CDR3 runs 15 residues. The J segment lost 5 bases and the V segment lost 5 bases, leaving 5 bases of the junction unmatched. CDR3 loop: CASSLRDRGQDTQYF. The CDR3 DNA reads as TGTGCCAGCAGCCTCCGGGACAGGGGGCAAGATACGCAGTATTTT.

The gene calls are TRBV14 and TRBJ1-1; perhaps TRBD1 as D (5 bases). The length of the CDR3 is 16 residues. Between the trimmed V and J ends, which lost 4 bases and 11 bases, there was a span of 26 bases. The germline CDR1 and CDR2 sequences are SGHDN and FVKESK. CDR3 in amino acids: CASSPAGLLPSPGAFF. The CDR3 coding sequence is TGTGCCAGCAGCCCGGCGGGGCTCCTCCCCTCCCCAGGGGCTTTCTTT. Drawing the rest from reference TRBV14 and TRBJ1-1, the complete variable domain is EAGVTQFPSHSVIEKGQTVTLRCDPISGHDNLYWYRRVMGKEIKFLLHFVKESKQDESGMPNNRFLAERTGGTYSTLKVQPAELEDSGVYFCASSPAGLLPSPGAFFGQGTRLTVV.

The chain joins TRBV25-1 to TRBJ1-4; TRBD1 is a possible D gene (5 bases). The ends were cut back, 0 bases at V and 6 bases at J, with 8 bases in the middle. The CDR3 is 14 amino acids. Germline V lookup: CDR1 MGHDK, CDR2 SYGVNS. This CDR3 is CASSEYGGDEKLFF. The CDR3, as DNA: TGTGCCAGCAGTGAATATGGGGGGGATGAAAAACTGTTTTTT.

The chain employs TRBV9 and TRBJ1-1, with no clear D. This CDR3 is 20 amino acids long. The V end was cut by 2 bases, the J end by 7 bases, with 33 bases between. CDR1 and CDR2 from the germline V gene are SGDLS and YYNGEE. The CDR3 sequence: CASSVTRRTGSSPYYLEAFF. The CDR3 coding sequence is TGTGCCAGCAGCGTCACGAGGAGGACCGGAAGCAGTCCATATTATCTTGAAGCTTTCTTT.